The following is a T cell receptor (beta chain) sequence with its context. The germline CDR1 and CDR2 sequences are MRHNA and SNTAGT. This CDR3 is 11 amino acids long. The V end lost 7 bases, the J end lost 9 bases, and 13 bases lay between the germline ends. Patients newly diagnosed with hyperthyroidism, under 2 months' duration, were aged 18 to 65, the study reports. The data were taken from a study of Graves' ophthalmopathy and Graves' hyperthyroidism. Amplifying from RNA transcripts, the study obtained TCR beta CDR3 regions. First-round RT-PCR relied on HTBI primers, and a second-round multiplex PCR came next. TCRdb redid the calling of the multiplex PCR reads with MiXCR, one entry per CDR3 protein. Of a few hundred thousand distinct CDR3 sequences in the sample, approximately 17% were seen once.

Sequencing used peripheral blood. The chain links TRBV6-4 to TRBJ2-7, with a weak D call TRBD2 (5 bases). The origin of this receptor is an adult woman with stable Graves' hyperthyroidism. Here the CDR3 DNA reads TGTGCCAGCACTCGAGGGCATGGGCAGTACTTC. Protein product: CASTRGHGQYF.